The rows below give T cell receptor beta chains drawn from one sample of a study of early stage breast cancer tumors. TCRdb keeps only in-frame clones here, not all; method: immunoSEQ multiplex PCR. The top ten clones hold around 3.4% of a sample with just over 70,000 clones, approximately 79% of them seen once. The material sequenced was blood. These receptors all stem from a person in their sixties with breast cancer. CDR3s include the opening cysteine and the closing phenylalanine or tryptophan. A D gene is named only where the DNA matches it firmly. Where a row states a size, it is once, few, many or the class of an expanded clone; other rows omit it.

d_gene	v_gene	abundance	j_gene	CDR3nt	CDR3aa
.	TRBV29-1	.	TRBJ2-1	TGCAGCGTTCAGGGGGAGGAAGGCTCCTACAATGAGCAGTTCTTC	CSVQGEEGSYNEQFF
.	TRBV28	.	TRBJ2-2	TGTGCCAGCAGGATTGGGTACTCGGGGGAGCTGTTTTTT	CASRIGYSGELFF
TRBD1	TRBV6-1	.	TRBJ1-3	TGTGCCAGCAGTGAAAATACCGGGACAGGGTCCTCTGGAAACACCATATATTTT	CASSENTGTGSSGNTIYF
.	TRBV5-6	.	TRBJ1-5	TGTGCCAGCAGCTTCTACAGTACCAACAATCAGCCCCAGCATTTT	CASSFYSTNNQPQHF
.	TRBV30	.	TRBJ1-3	TGTGCCAGGATTGAAGGTGCCGGAAACACCATATATTTT	CARIEGAGNTIYF
TRBD1	TRBV30	.	TRBJ2-1	TGTGCCTGGAGTGTAGGGGGCCAGCAGTTCTTC	CAWSVGGQQFF
TRBD2	TRBV28	.	TRBJ2-3	TGTGCCAGCAGCTCTAGCGGGGGGGTAGATACGCAGTATTTT	CASSSSGGVDTQYF
.	TRBV5-4	.	TRBJ1-2	TGTGCCAGCAGCTTGGCCCGGCAGACCTATGGCTACACCTTC	CASSLARQTYGYTF
.	TRBV27	.	TRBJ2-3	TGTGCCAGCAGTTCATTAACAGGGACCACAGATACGCAGTATTTT	CASSSLTGTTDTQYF
.	TRBV10-1	.	TRBJ2-1	TGCGCCAGCAGTGATTGGGGGTCCTACAATGAGCAGTTCTTC	CASSDWGSYNEQFF
TRBD1	TRBV5-1	few	TRBJ2-7	TGCGCCAGCAGCCCGGGACAGGGAGACTACGAGCAGTACTTC	CASSPGQGDYEQYF
.	TRBV19	.	TRBJ1-6	TGTGCCAGTAGAAGGGAAGGGACGGGAGATTCACCCCTCCACTTT	CASRREGTGDSPLHF
.	TRBV30	.	TRBJ1-3	TGTGCCTGGAGAGTGGCAGACTCTGGAAACACCATATATTTT	CAWRVADSGNTIYF
.	TRBV19	.	TRBJ1-4	TGTGCCAGTACAGCAGGGAACGGTGAAAAACTGTTTTTT	CASTAGNGEKLFF
.	TRBV11-2	.	TRBJ1-5	TGTGCCAGCAGCCAAGAACACAGGGCTGAACAGCCCCAGCATTTT	CASSQEHRAEQPQHF
TRBD2	TRBV28	.	TRBJ2-7	TGTGCCAGCACCCGCCCAGGGAGGGCCCACGAGCAGTACTTC	CASTRPGRAHEQYF
.	TRBV19	few	TRBJ1-2	TGTGCCAGTAGTGCAGGACATAGTGGCTACACCTTC	CASSAGHSGYTF
TRBD1	TRBV19	.	TRBJ1-5	TGTGCCAGTAGTATAGTAGGACAGGGTTTGTATCCCCAGCATTTT	CASSIVGQGLYPQHF
.	TRBV18	.	TRBJ2-7	TGTGCCAGCTCGCCGTCCACGCGGGAGCAGTACTTC	CASSPSTREQYF
.	TRBV7-6	.	TRBJ2-1	TGTGCCAGCAGCTCCGGGCGCGGCAATGAGCAGTTCTTC	CASSSGRGNEQFF
.	TRBV7-9	.	TRBJ2-7	TGTGCCAGCAGCTTAAGACAAGGGCTCTACGAGCAGTACTTC	CASSLRQGLYEQYF
.	TRBV7-9	.	TRBJ2-2	TGTGCCAGCAGCTTAGGGGATAGGGGTGCGAACACCGGGGAGCTGTTTTTT	CASSLGDRGANTGELFF
.	TRBV9	once	TRBJ2-1	TGTGCCAGCAGCGGATCACTCGGGACACCATACAATGAGCAGTTCTTC	CASSGSLGTPYNEQFF